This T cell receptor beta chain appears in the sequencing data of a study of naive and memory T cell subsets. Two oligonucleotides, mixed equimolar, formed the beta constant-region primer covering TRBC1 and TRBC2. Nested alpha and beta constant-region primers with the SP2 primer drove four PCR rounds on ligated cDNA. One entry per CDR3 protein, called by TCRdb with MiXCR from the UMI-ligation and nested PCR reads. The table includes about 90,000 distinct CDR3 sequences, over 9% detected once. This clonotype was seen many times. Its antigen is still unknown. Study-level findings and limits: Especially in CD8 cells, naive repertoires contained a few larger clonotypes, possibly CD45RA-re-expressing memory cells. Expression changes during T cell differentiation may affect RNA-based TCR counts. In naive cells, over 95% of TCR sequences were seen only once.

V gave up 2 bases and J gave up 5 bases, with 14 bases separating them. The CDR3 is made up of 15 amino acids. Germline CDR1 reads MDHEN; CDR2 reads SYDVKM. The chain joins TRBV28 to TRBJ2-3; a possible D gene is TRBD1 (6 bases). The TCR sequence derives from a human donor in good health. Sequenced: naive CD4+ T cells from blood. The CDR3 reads CASSLRPRGKDTQYF. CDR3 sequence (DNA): TGTGCCAGCAGTTTACGCCCCAGGGGAAAAGATACGCAGTATTTT.